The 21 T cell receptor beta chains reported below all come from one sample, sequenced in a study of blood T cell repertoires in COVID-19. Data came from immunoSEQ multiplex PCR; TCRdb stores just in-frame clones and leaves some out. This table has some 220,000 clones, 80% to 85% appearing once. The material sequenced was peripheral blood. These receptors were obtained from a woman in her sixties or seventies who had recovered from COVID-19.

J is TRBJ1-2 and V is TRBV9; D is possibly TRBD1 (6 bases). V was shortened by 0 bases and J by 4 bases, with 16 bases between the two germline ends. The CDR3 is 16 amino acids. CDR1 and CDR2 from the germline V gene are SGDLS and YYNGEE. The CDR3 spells CASSVAVSGALYGYTF. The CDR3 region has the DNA TGTGCCAGCAGCGTAGCAGTATCAGGGGCCCTCTATGGCTACACCTTC.

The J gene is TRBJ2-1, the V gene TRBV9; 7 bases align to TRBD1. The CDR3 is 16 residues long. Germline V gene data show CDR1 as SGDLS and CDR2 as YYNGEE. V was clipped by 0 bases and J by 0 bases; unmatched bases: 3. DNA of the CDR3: TGTGCCAGCAGCGTAGAGGGGGACAGCTCCTACAATGAGCAGTTCTTC. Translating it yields CASSVEGDSSYNEQFF.

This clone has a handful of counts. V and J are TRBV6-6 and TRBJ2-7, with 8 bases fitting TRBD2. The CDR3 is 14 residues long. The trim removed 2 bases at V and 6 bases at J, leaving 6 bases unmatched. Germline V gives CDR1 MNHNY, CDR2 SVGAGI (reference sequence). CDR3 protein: CASSYNGLASEQYF. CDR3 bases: TGTGCCAGCAGTTACAATGGACTAGCAAGCGAGCAGTACTTC.

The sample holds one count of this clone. CDR3: CAISEAAVGYSNQPQHF. In DNA form, the CDR3 reads TGTGCCATCAGTGAGGCGGCAGTCGGGTATAGCAATCAGCCCCAGCATTTT. V usage is TRBV10-3 and J usage is TRBJ1-5; D uncertain. Per germline, CDR1 ENHRY and CDR2 SYGVKD. The germline V and J ends were trimmed by 2 bases and 0 bases, with 14 bases remaining between them. The CDR3 has 17 residues.

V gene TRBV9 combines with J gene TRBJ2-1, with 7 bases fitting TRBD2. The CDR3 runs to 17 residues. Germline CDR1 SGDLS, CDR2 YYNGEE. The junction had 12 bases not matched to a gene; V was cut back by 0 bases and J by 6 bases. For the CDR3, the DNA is TGTGCCAGCAGCGTAGGGCGGGGGATACGGGGATCCAATGAGCAGTTCTTC. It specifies CASSVGRGIRGSNEQFF.

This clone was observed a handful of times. In nucleotides, the CDR3 is TGTGCCAGCAGGGGGATGGGGGGGGCCGCAGATACGCAGTATTTT. Encoded protein: CASRGMGGAADTQYF. This chain links TRBV7-2 with TRBJ2-3, with D tentatively TRBD2 (7 bases). The V gene lost 6 bases and the J gene lost 4 bases, with 17 bases spanning the gap. The CDR3 has 15 residues. Germline V gene sequence: CDR1 SGHTA, CDR2 FQGNSA.

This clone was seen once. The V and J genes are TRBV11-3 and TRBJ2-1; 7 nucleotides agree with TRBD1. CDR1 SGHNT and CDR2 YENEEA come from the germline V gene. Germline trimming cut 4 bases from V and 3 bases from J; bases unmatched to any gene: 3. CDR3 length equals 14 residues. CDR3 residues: CASSSRQGYNEQFF. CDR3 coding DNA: TGTGCCAGCAGCTCGCGACAGGGCTACAATGAGCAGTTCTTC.

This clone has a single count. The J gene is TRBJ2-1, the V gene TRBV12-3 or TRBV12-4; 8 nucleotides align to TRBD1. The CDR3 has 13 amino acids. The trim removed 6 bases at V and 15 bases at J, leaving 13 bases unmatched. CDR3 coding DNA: TGTGCCAGCAGCCCGACAGGGGCCCAGGTCGGGTTCTTC. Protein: CASSPTGAQVGFF.

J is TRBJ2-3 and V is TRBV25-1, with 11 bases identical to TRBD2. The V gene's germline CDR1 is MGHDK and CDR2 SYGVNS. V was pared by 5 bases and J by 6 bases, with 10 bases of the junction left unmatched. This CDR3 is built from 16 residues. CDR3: CASSRGLAVLGDTQYF. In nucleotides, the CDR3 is TGTGCCAGCAGTAGGGGACTAGCGGTTCTGGGGGATACGCAGTATTTT.

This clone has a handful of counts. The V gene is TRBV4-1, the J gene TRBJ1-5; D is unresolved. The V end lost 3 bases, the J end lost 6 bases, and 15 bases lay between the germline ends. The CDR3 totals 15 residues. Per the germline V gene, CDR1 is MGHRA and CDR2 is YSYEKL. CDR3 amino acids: CASSQQSEGTQPQHF. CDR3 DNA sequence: TGCGCCAGCAGCCAGCAGTCGGAGGGCACTCAGCCCCAGCATTTT.

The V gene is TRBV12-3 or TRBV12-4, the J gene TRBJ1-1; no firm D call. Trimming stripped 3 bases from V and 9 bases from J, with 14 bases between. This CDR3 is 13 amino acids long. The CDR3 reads CASSFRRDRKAFF. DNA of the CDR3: TGTGCCAGCAGTTTTCGGAGGGATCGGAAAGCTTTCTTT.

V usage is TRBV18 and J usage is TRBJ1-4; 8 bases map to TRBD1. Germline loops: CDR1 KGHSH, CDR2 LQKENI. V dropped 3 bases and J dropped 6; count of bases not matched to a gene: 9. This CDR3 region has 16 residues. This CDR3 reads CASSPATGAVDEKLFF. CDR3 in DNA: TGTGCCAGCTCACCTGCGACAGGGGCCGTTGATGAAAAACTGTTTTTT.

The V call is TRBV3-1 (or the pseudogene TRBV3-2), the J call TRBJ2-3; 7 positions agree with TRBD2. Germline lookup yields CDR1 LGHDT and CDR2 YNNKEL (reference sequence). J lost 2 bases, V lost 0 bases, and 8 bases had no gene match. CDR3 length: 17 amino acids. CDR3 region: CASSQDRLAVFTDTQYF. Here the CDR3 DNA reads TGTGCCAGCAGCCAAGATCGCCTAGCGGTTTTCACAGATACGCAGTATTTT.

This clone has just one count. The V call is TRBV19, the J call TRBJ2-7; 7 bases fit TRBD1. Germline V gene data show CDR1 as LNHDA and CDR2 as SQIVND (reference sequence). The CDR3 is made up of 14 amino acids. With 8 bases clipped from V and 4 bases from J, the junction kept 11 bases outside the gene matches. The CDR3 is CASSTQTGLYEQYF. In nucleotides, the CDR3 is TGTGCCAGTTCGACCCAGACAGGGCTATACGAGCAGTACTTC.

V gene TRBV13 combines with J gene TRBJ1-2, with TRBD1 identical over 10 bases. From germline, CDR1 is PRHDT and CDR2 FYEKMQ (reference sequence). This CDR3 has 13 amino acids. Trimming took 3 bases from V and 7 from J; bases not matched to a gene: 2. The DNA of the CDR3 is TGTGCCAGCAGCTTGGGACAGGGGCCTGGCTACACCTTC. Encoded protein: CASSLGQGPGYTF.

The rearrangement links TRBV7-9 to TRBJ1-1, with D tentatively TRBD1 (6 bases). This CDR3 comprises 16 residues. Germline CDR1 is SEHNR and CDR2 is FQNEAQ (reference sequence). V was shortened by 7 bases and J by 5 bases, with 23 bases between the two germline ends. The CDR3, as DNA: TGTGCCAGCAACGATTATAGAGGGGGAAGAAAAACTGAAGCTTTCTTT. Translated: CASNDYRGGRKTEAFF.

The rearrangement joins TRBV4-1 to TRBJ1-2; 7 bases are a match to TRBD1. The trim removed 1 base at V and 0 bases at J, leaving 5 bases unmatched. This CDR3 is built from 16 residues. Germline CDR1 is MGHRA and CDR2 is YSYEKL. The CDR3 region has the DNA TGCGCCAGCAGCCAAGGGTCCGGGACAGCTAACTATGGCTACACCTTC. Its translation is CASSQGSGTANYGYTF.

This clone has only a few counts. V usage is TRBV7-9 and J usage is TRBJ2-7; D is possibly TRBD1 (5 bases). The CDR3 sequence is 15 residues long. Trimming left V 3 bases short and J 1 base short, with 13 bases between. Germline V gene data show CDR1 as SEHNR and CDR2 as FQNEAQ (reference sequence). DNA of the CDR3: TGTGCCAGCAGCTTTCGGGCAGGGTCATCCTACGAGCAGTACTTC. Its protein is CASSFRAGSSYEQYF.

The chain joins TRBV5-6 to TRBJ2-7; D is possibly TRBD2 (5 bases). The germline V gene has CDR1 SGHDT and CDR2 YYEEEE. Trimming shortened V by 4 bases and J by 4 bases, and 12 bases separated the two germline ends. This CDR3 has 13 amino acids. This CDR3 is CASSQGRGYEQYF. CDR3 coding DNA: TGTGCCAGCAGCCAAGGACGGGGATACGAGCAGTACTTC.

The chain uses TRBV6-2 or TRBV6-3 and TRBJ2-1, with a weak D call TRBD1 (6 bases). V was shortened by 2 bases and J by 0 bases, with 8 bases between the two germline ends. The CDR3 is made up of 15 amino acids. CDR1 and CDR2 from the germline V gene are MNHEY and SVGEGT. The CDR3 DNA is TGTGCCAGCAGTTACAGGGGGAGCTCCTACAATGAGCAGTTCTTC. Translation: CASSYRGSSYNEQFF.

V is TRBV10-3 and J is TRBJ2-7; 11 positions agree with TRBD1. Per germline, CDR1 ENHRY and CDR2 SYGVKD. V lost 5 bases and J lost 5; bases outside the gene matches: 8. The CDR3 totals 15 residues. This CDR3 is CAISTSGTGGDEQYF. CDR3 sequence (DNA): TGTGCCATCAGTACCTCCGGGACAGGGGGGGACGAGCAGTACTTC.